Listed below are T cell receptor beta chains from one sample, sequenced in a study of shared T cell receptors in the human thymus. Measured with immunoSEQ multiplex PCR; TCRdb has only the in-frame clones, and not every one. The repertoire holds under 700,000 clones, with about 84% as singletons. These data also formed part of another study, on human thymus T cells.

Sample: thymocytes. The receptors stem from a boy younger than two with a congenital heart defect. Both conserved end residues are part of each CDR3. The D gene is left open where the match is weak. A row's size may be missing; if present it is once, few, many or a size class.

v_gene: TRBV14; j_gene: TRBJ2-1; len: 16; abundance: NA; d_gene: NA; CDR3aa: CASSQRPLDRAGWQFF; CDR3nt: TGTGCCAGCAGCCAAAGGCCCCTAGACAGGGCGGGGTGGCAGTTCTTC
v_gene: TRBV9; j_gene: TRBJ2-7; len: 15; abundance: few; d_gene: NA; CDR3aa: CASSVGGLYSYEQYF; CDR3nt: TGTGCCAGCAGCGTAGGAGGTTTATACTCCTACGAGCAGTACTTC
v_gene: TRBV20-1; j_gene: TRBJ2-7; len: 11; abundance: NA; d_gene: TRBD1; CDR3aa: CSASTGVEQYF; CDR3nt: TGCAGTGCTTCAACAGGGGTCGAGCAGTACTTC
v_gene: TRBV13; j_gene: TRBJ2-3; len: 12; abundance: NA; d_gene: NA; CDR3aa: CASSLGRDTQYF; CDR3nt: TGTGCCAGCAGCTTAGGCCGGGATACGCAGTATTTT
v_gene: TRBV28; j_gene: TRBJ2-5; len: 20; abundance: NA; d_gene: TRBD2; CDR3aa: CASSFPGLAGGPGGQETQYF; CDR3nt: TGTGCCAGCAGTTTTCCAGGACTAGCGGGAGGGCCGGGGGGGCAAGAGACCCAGTACTTC
v_gene: TRBV14; j_gene: TRBJ1-5; len: 16; abundance: NA; d_gene: TRBD1; CDR3aa: CASSPRGTGVNQPQHF; CDR3nt: TGTGCCAGCAGCCCGAGGGGGACAGGGGTTAATCAGCCCCAGCATTTT
v_gene: TRBV6-6; j_gene: TRBJ2-7; len: 14; abundance: NA; d_gene: TRBD2; CDR3aa: CASRLAGGGGEQYF; CDR3nt: TGTGCCAGCAGACTAGCGGGGGGCGGAGGCGAGCAGTACTTC
v_gene: TRBV19; j_gene: TRBJ2-7; len: 16; abundance: NA; d_gene: TRBD1; CDR3aa: CASSIRDRLSPYEQYF; CDR3nt: TGTGCCAGTAGTATCCGGGACAGGCTTTCCCCCTACGAGCAGTACTTC
v_gene: TRBV2; j_gene: TRBJ2-5; len: 18; abundance: NA; d_gene: NA; CDR3aa: CASSEAPEEVRPISTQYF; CDR3nt: TGTGCCAGCAGTGAAGCGCCGGAGGAGGTGCGACCGATCTCGACCCAGTACTTC
v_gene: TRBV19; j_gene: TRBJ2-1; len: 15; abundance: NA; d_gene: NA; CDR3aa: CASIPPQGTHNEQFF; CDR3nt: TGTGCCAGTATCCCACCCCAGGGGACCCACAATGAGCAGTTCTTC
v_gene: TRBV11-2; j_gene: TRBJ1-2; len: 15; abundance: once; d_gene: NA; CDR3aa: CASSLDSAWRYGYTF; CDR3nt: TGTGCCAGCAGCTTAGATTCCGCCTGGAGATATGGCTACACCTTC
v_gene: TRBV6-1; j_gene: TRBJ2-1; len: 14; abundance: NA; d_gene: TRBD2; CDR3aa: CASLSLAGRYEQFF; CDR3nt: TGTGCCAGCCTGAGCTTAGCGGGCCGGTATGAGCAGTTCTTC
v_gene: TRBV9; j_gene: TRBJ1-2; len: 14; abundance: NA; d_gene: TRBD1; CDR3aa: CASSVGDRGPGYTF; CDR3nt: TGTGCCAGCAGCGTAGGGGACAGGGGGCCTGGCTACACCTTC
v_gene: TRBV25-1; j_gene: TRBJ2-1; len: 13; abundance: once; d_gene: NA; CDR3aa: CASSGRTDNEQFF; CDR3nt: TGTGCCAGCAGTGGACGGACAGACAATGAGCAGTTCTTC
v_gene: TRBV5-1; j_gene: TRBJ2-1; len: 17; abundance: NA; d_gene: TRBD2; CDR3aa: CASSLAPGGPSYNEQFF; CDR3nt: TGCGCCAGCAGCTTGGCGCCGGGAGGGCCCTCCTACAATGAGCAGTTCTTC
v_gene: TRBV20-1; j_gene: TRBJ2-1; len: 11; abundance: NA; d_gene: NA; CDR3aa: CSARYVNEQFF; CDR3nt: TGCAGTGCTAGGTATGTCAATGAGCAGTTCTTC
v_gene: TRBV6-5; j_gene: TRBJ1-5; len: 14; abundance: NA; d_gene: TRBD1; CDR3aa: CASSQKGARQPQHF; CDR3nt: TGTGCCAGCAGTCAAAAGGGGGCTCGTCAGCCCCAGCATTTT
v_gene: TRBV5-6; j_gene: TRBJ2-5; len: 13; abundance: NA; d_gene: NA; CDR3aa: CASSLAQQETQYF; CDR3nt: TGTGCCAGCAGCTTGGCGCAGCAAGAGACCCAGTACTTC
v_gene: TRBV10-3; j_gene: TRBJ2-6; len: 15; abundance: few; d_gene: NA; CDR3aa: CAIRNRVAGANVLTF; CDR3nt: TGTGCCATCAGGAACAGGGTGGCTGGGGCCAACGTCCTGACTTTC
v_gene: TRBV10-3; j_gene: TRBJ2-7; len: 15; abundance: once; d_gene: NA; CDR3aa: CAARRERSVLYEQYF; CDR3nt: TGTGCCGCCCGGAGGGAGCGGTCCGTCCTGTACGAGCAGTACTTC
v_gene: TRBV28; j_gene: TRBJ2-3; len: 16; abundance: NA; d_gene: TRBD2; CDR3aa: CASSRGLAVSTDTQYF; CDR3nt: TGTGCCAGCAGTAGGGGACTAGCGGTTAGCACAGATACGCAGTATTTT
v_gene: TRBV11-2; j_gene: TRBJ2-7; len: 14; abundance: few; d_gene: NA; CDR3aa: CASSTRQNSYEQYF; CDR3nt: TGTGCCAGCAGCACCCGACAAAACTCCTACGAGCAGTACTTC
v_gene: TRBV11-1; j_gene: TRBJ2-7; len: 12; abundance: NA; d_gene: NA; CDR3aa: CASSPMSYEQYF; CDR3nt: TGTGCCAGCAGCCCAATGAGCTACGAGCAGTACTTC
v_gene: TRBV7-9; j_gene: TRBJ2-3; len: 17; abundance: NA; d_gene: TRBD2; CDR3aa: CASSRTSGRHSTDTQYF; CDR3nt: TGTGCCAGCAGCCGGACTAGCGGACGACATAGCACAGATACGCAGTATTTT
v_gene: TRBV25-1; j_gene: TRBJ2-1; len: 16; abundance: once; d_gene: TRBD2; CDR3aa: CASSYYSSGDDNEQFF; CDR3nt: TGTGCCAGCAGTTATTATTCTAGCGGGGATGACAATGAGCAGTTCTTC
v_gene: TRBV4-1; j_gene: TRBJ2-2; len: 17; abundance: NA; d_gene: TRBD2; CDR3aa: CASSHPLGGTSERELFF; CDR3nt: TGCGCCAGCAGCCACCCATTAGGCGGGACTAGCGAGAGGGAGCTGTTTTTT
v_gene: TRBV14; j_gene: TRBJ2-1; len: 16; abundance: once; d_gene: TRBD2; CDR3aa: CASSQTSGRVINEQFF; CDR3nt: TGTGCCAGCAGCCAAACCAGCGGGAGGGTAATCAATGAGCAGTTCTTC
v_gene: TRBV4-3; j_gene: TRBJ2-7; len: 16; abundance: NA; d_gene: NA; CDR3aa: CASSQGRVEAIHEQYF; CDR3nt: TGCGCCAGCAGCCAAGGGAGGGTAGAGGCAATCCACGAGCAGTACTTC
v_gene: TRBV30; j_gene: TRBJ2-5; len: 18; abundance: once; d_gene: TRBD2; CDR3aa: CAWSDPPRGTRVQETQYF; CDR3nt: TGTGCCTGGAGTGACCCTCCCCGCGGGACTAGAGTCCAAGAGACCCAGTACTTC
v_gene: TRBV4-2; j_gene: TRBJ1-2; len: 17; abundance: NA; d_gene: TRBD1; CDR3aa: CASSQDGTGGTEYGYTF; CDR3nt: TGTGCCAGCAGCCAAGATGGGACAGGGGGCACGGAGTATGGCTACACCTTC
v_gene: TRBV28; j_gene: TRBJ2-7; len: 14; abundance: NA; d_gene: NA; CDR3aa: CASSLLKEDCEQYF; CDR3nt: TGTGCCAGCAGTTTGTTAAAGGAGGATTGCGAGCAGTACTTC
v_gene: TRBV15; j_gene: TRBJ1-4; len: 18; abundance: NA; d_gene: TRBD1; CDR3aa: CATSRARGRRATNEKLFF; CDR3nt: TGTGCCACCAGCAGAGCCAGGGGGCGACGAGCAACTAATGAAAAACTGTTTTTT
v_gene: TRBV10-2; j_gene: TRBJ1-5; len: 22; abundance: NA; d_gene: NA; CDR3aa: CASSEHLHYLGGPQYSNQPQHF; CDR3nt: TGCGCCAGCAGTGAGCACCTCCATTATTTAGGGGGACCGCAGTATAGCAATCAGCCCCAGCATTTT
v_gene: TRBV5-1; j_gene: TRBJ2-7; len: 14; abundance: NA; d_gene: NA; CDR3aa: CASSLGQFVHEQYF; CDR3nt: TGCGCCAGCAGCTTAGGACAGTTCGTCCACGAGCAGTACTTC
v_gene: TRBV11-2; j_gene: TRBJ2-5; len: 14; abundance: NA; d_gene: NA; CDR3aa: CASSLEVGAGAQYF; CDR3nt: TGTGCCAGCAGCTTAGAGGTCGGAGCCGGGGCCCAGTACTTC
v_gene: TRBV2; j_gene: TRBJ1-5; len: 14; abundance: NA; d_gene: NA; CDR3aa: CASGVGRDNQPQHF; CDR3nt: TGTGCCAGCGGTGTTGGACGGGACAATCAGCCCCAGCATTTT
v_gene: TRBV5-4; j_gene: TRBJ2-7; len: 18; abundance: NA; d_gene: TRBD2; CDR3aa: CASSPSRSGGGRVYEQYF; CDR3nt: TGTGCCAGCAGCCCCTCCAGGTCGGGTGGCGGGAGGGTCTACGAGCAGTACTTC
v_gene: TRBV28; j_gene: TRBJ1-2; len: 12; abundance: NA; d_gene: NA; CDR3aa: CASSFRGGGYTF; CDR3nt: TGTGCCAGCAGTTTTAGAGGCGGGGGCTACACCTTC
v_gene: TRBV13; j_gene: TRBJ1-4; len: 15; abundance: NA; d_gene: TRBD1; CDR3aa: CASSRQGVDEEKLFF; CDR3nt: TGTGCCAGCAGCCGACAGGGTGTTGATGAGGAAAAACTGTTTTTT
v_gene: TRBV19; j_gene: TRBJ1-4; len: 14; abundance: NA; d_gene: TRBD1; CDR3aa: CASSRQGGGEKLFF; CDR3nt: TGTGCCAGTAGTAGACAGGGTGGTGGTGAAAAACTGTTTTTT
v_gene: TRBV30; j_gene: TRBJ2-1; len: 21; abundance: NA; d_gene: TRBD2; CDR3aa: CAWSVPGTSGRGSEPYNEQFF; CDR3nt: TGTGCCTGGAGTGTACCCGGGACTAGCGGGAGAGGTTCGGAGCCCTACAATGAGCAGTTCTTC
v_gene: TRBV19; j_gene: TRBJ2-7; len: 16; abundance: NA; d_gene: TRBD2; CDR3aa: CASSIWPSGKVNEQYF; CDR3nt: TGTGCCAGTAGTATCTGGCCTAGCGGGAAGGTAAACGAGCAGTACTTC